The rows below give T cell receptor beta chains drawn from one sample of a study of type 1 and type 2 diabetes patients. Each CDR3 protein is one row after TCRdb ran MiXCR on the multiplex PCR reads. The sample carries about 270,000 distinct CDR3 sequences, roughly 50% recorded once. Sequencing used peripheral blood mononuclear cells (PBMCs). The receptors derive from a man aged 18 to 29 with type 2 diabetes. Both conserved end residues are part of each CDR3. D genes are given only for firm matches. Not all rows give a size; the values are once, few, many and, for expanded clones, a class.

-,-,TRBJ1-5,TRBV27,CASSKTAHPREPQHF,TGTGCCAGCAGCAAGACAGCTCACCCGAGGGAGCCCCAGCATTTT
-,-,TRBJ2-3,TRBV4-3,CASSQEARGFTDTQYF,TGCGCCAGCAGCCAAGAGGCCAGGGGATTCACAGATACGCAGTATTTT
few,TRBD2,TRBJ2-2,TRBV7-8,CASSPGLAGGDANTGELFF,TGTGCCAGCAGCCCGGGACTAGCGGGAGGCGACGCGAACACCGGGGAGCTGTTTTTT
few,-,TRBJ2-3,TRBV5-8,CASSLEVVADRTDTQYF,TGTGCCAGCAGCTTGGAGGTCGTGGCAGACCGCACAGATACGCAGTATTTT
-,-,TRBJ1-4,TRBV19,CASSRGFATNEKLFF,TGTGCCAGTAGTCGAGGGTTCGCAACTAATGAAAAACTGTTTTTT
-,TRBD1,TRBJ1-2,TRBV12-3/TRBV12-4,CASRPGGSGYTF,TGTGCCAGCAGACCAGGGGGAAGTGGCTACACCTTC
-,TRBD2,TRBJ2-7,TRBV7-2,CASSLEDGREQYF,TGTGCCAGCAGCTTAGAGGACGGGAGGGAGCAGTACTTC
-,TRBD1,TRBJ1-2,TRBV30,CAWSSGGANGYTF,TGTGCCTGGAGTTCAGGGGGCGCGAATGGCTACACCTTC
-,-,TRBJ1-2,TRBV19,CASIPTGLGYGYTF,TGTGCCAGTATTCCGACAGGACTTGGCTATGGCTACACCTTC
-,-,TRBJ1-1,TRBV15,CATSRDRENTEAFF,TGTGCCACCAGCAGAGATAGAGAGAACACTGAAGCTTTCTTT
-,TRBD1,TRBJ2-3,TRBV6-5,CASSEKTGVPDTQYF,TGTGCCAGCAGTGAGAAGACAGGGGTGCCAGATACGCAGTATTTT
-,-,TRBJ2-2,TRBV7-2,CASSWVRGELFF,TGTGCCAGCAGCTGGGTTCGGGGGGAGCTGTTTTTT
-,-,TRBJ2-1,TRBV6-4,CASSFSRSNEQFF,TGTGCCAGCAGTTTTTCTAGGTCCAATGAGCAGTTCTTC
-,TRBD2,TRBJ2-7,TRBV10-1,CASNYTSGGAYEQYF,TGCGCCAGCAACTACACTAGCGGGGGGGCCTACGAGCAGTACTTC
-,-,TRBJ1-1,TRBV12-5,CASGAGKMNTEAFF,TGTGCTAGTGGGGCAGGGAAGATGAACACTGAAGCTTTCTTT
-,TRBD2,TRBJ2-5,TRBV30,CAWSERGPEETQYF,TGTGCCTGGAGTGAGCGGGGGCCCGAAGAGACCCAGTACTTC
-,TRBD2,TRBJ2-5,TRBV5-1,CASCQRESETQYF,TGCGCCAGCTGCCAGCGGGAGTCGGAGACCCAGTACTTC
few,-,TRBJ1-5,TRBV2,CASDGGGNQPQHF,TGTGCCAGCGATGGGGGAGGCAATCAGCCCCAGCATTTT
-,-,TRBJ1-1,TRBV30,CAWNSGNTEAFF,TGTGCCTGGAATTCAGGAAACACTGAAGCTTTCTTT
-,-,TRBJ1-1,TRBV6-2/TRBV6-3,CASIRPTEAFF,TGTGCCAGCATTCGTCCCACTGAAGCTTTCTTT
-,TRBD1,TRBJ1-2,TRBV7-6,CASSLRQGGVIYGYTF,TGTGCCAGCAGCTTACGACAGGGGGGTGTTATCTATGGCTACACCTTC
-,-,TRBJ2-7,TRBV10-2,CASKGGTGNSHYEQYF,TGCGCCAGCAAGGGGGGCACGGGGAATTCACACTACGAGCAGTACTTC
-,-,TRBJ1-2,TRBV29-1,CSVYTGRDHPLF,TGCAGCGTATACACAGGGAGGGACCACCCGCTCTTC
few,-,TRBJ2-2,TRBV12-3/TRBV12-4,CASTNIRAGELFF,TGTGCCAGCACCAATATTCGTGCCGGGGAGCTGTTTTTT
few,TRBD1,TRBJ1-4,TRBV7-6,CASGQTGLNEKLFF,TGTGCCAGCGGACAGACAGGGCTTAATGAAAAACTGTTTTTT
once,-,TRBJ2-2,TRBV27,CASSQPRRGRHTGELFF,TGTGCCAGCAGTCAACCCCGAAGGGGTCGTCACACCGGGGAGCTGTTTTTT
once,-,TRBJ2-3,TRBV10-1,CASSDDRDTQYF,TGCGCCAGCAGTGATGACAGAGATACGCAGTATTTT
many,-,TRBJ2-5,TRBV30,CAWAWGRLETQYF,TGTGCCTGGGCGTGGGGACGATTGGAGACCCAGTACTTC
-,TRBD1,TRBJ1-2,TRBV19,CASSRDRERGYTF,TGTGCCAGTAGTAGAGACAGGGAGAGAGGCTACACCTTC
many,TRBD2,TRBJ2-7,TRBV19,CASSYAGGFYEQYF,TGTGCCAGTAGTTACGCGGGAGGGTTCTACGAGCAGTACTTC
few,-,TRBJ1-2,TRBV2,CASRLIGSNYGYTF,TGTGCCAGCAGGTTAATAGGGTCAAACTATGGCTACACCTTC
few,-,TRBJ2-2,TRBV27,CASSLIASDHGELFF,TGTGCCAGCAGTTTAATCGCATCGGACCACGGGGAGCTGTTTTTT
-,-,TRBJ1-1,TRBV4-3,CASSQDQNNWTEAFF,TGCGCCAGCAGCCAAGATCAAAACAATTGGACTGAAGCTTTCTTT
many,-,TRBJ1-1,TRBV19,CASSQAAKGTEAFF,TGTGCCAGTAGTCAGGCGGCCAAAGGCACTGAAGCTTTCTTT
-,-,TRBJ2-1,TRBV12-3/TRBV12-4,CASSFFPNEQFF,TGTGCCAGCAGTTTTTTCCCCAATGAGCAGTTCTTC
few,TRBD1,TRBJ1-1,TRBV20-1,CSVQGQLNTEAFF,TGCAGCGTACAGGGACAGCTGAACACTGAAGCTTTCTTT
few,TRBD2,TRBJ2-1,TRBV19,CASRQRTSGSYNEQFF,TGTGCCAGTAGGCAACGGACTAGCGGATCCTACAATGAGCAGTTCTTC
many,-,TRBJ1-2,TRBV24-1,CATSDLRRPYGYTF,TGTGCCACCAGTGATTTGAGACGGCCCTATGGCTACACCTTC
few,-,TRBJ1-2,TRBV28,CASSLVGGLGYTF,TGTGCCAGCAGTTTGGTTGGCGGCCTAGGCTACACCTTC
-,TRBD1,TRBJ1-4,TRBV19,CASSTSGQGYATNEKLFF,TGTGCCAGTAGTACCTCGGGACAGGGGTATGCGACTAATGAAAAACTGTTTTTT
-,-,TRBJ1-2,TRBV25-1,CASSRRGFYGYTF,TGTGCCAGCAGTCGGAGGGGGTTCTATGGCTACACCTTC
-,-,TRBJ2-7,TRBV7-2,CASSLDTGGVSEQYF,TGTGCCAGCAGCTTAGATACGGGCGGAGTCTCCGAGCAGTACTTC
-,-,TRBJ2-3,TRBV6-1,CAISDPAGVGTDTQYF,TGTGCCATCAGTGACCCGGCAGGGGTCGGCACAGATACGCAGTATTTT
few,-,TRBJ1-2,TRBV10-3,CAAQAQGGTVYGYTF,TGTGCCGCTCAGGCCCAGGGAGGCACCGTCTATGGCTACACCTTC
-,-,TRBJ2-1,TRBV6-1,CASRRDRFVEQFF,TGTGCCAGCCGCCGGGACCGCTTTGTGGAGCAGTTCTTC
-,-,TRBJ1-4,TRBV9,CASSAAGILNEKLFF,TGTGCCAGCAGCGCCGCAGGAATATTAAACGAAAAACTGTTTTTT
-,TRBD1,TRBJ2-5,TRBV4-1,CASSHSTDREQRETQYF,TGCGCCAGCAGCCATTCAACCGACAGGGAACAAAGAGAGACCCAGTACTTC
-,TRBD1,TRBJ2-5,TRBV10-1,CAISGGQKETQYF,TGTGCCATCAGTGGGGGACAGAAAGAGACCCAGTACTTC
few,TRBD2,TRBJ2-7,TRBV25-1,CASGEAGTYEQYF,TGTGCATCCGGAGAAGCGGGAACTTACGAGCAGTACTTC
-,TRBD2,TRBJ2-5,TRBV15,CATSRDSGAQETQYF,TGTGCCACCAGCAGAGATAGCGGGGCGCAAGAGACCCAGTACTTC
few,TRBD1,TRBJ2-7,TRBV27,CASSTRDRVDEQYF,TGTGCCAGCAGTACCCGGGACAGGGTCGACGAGCAGTACTTC
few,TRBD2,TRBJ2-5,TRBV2,CASVTGAGGQETQYF,TGTGCCAGCGTGACAGGAGCGGGAGGGCAAGAGACCCAGTACTTC
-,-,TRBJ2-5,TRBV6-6,CASATYQETQYF,TGTGCCAGCGCTACCTACCAAGAGACCCAGTACTTC
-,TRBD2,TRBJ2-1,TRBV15,CATSSTRTSGRGEQFF,TGTGCCACCAGCAGTACTAGGACTAGCGGGAGGGGGGAGCAGTTCTTC
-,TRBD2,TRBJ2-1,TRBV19,CASSIFRGRLAGSGEQFF,TGTGCCAGTAGTATATTTAGGGGTAGACTAGCGGGGTCAGGTGAGCAGTTCTTC
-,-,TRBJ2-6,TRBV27,CASKLEWRTSGANVLTF,TGTGCCAGCAAATTGGAGTGGCGGACCTCTGGGGCCAACGTCCTGACTTTC
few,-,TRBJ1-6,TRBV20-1,CSGELTGEHSPLHF,TGCAGTGGGGAACTCACAGGAGAACATTCACCCCTCCACTTT